The clone carrying this TCR beta chain was seen at least ten times. Antigen unknown. During its preparation, the TCRbeta library received unique molecular identifiers. TCRdb used MiXCR to reprocess the PCR reads, holding one entry per CDR3 protein. The profile covers about 580,000 distinct CDR3 sequences, with roughly 23% appearing a single time and roughly an eighth taken by the ten largest. These data are taken from a study of T-cell reconstitution after alpha-beta-depleted transplantation in children. Findings and caveats of the study: A year post-transplant, T-cell counts and diversity derived mostly from newly produced T cells. About two months after transplant, alpha-beta T cells reportedly came from several hundred expanded graft clones. Some patients showed high day-60 TCRbeta diversity, which derived from surviving recipient T cells and thymic progenitors.

CDR1 is DFQATT and CDR2 is SNEGSKA in the germline V gene (reference sequence). Losses at the gene ends were 0 bases for V and 1 base for J; bases not matched to a gene: 7. CDR3 length: 16 amino acids. This sequence joins TRBV20-1 and TRBJ1-1; TRBD1 agrees at 8 bases. The sequenced sample was PBMCs, mostly from graft donor cells, obtained 360 days after TCRalphabeta/CD19-depleted stem cell transplant. The sequence derives from a boy in the first two years of life who had a stem cell transplant for acute myeloid leukemia, so the T cells may come from the graft donor. As DNA, the CDR3 is TGCAGTGCTAGAGAGATTGGGACAGGCCCGAACACTGAAGCTTTCTTT. It encodes CSAREIGTGPNTEAFF.